The rows below give T cell receptor beta chains drawn from one sample of a study of radiotherapy plus CTLA-4 blockade in lung cancer. Method: immunoSEQ multiplex PCR; TCRdb's copy keeps in-frame clones and lacks some. Of about 62,000 clones in the sample, roughly four fifths were seen once. Source: peripheral blood, taken from a patient treated with radiotherapy plus ipilimumab. The receptors shown here come from a human donor with non-small cell lung cancer who had a complete response to radiotherapy plus ipilimumab. Each CDR3 is given with its conserved first and last residue. The order of the fields is D gene, J gene, V gene, clone size, CDR3 protein, CDR3 DNA. A D gene is named only where the DNA matches it firmly. Some rows mark clone size as missing; the rest say once, few, many or name a class of expanded clone.

>.|TRBJ2-6|TRBV2|once
CASSGGEGPGANVLTF
TGTGCCAGCAGTGGGGGAGAGGGCCCTGGGGCCAACGTCCTGACTTTC
>TRBD2|TRBJ2-4|TRBV7-8|.
CASSIGTTLRGLAKNIQYF
TGTGCCAGCAGCATCGGGACTACCCTCCGGGGCTTAGCCAAAAACATTCAGTACTTC
>TRBD1|TRBJ2-1|TRBV28|few
CASSLQGVIRYEQFF
TGTGCCAGCAGTTTACAGGGGGTAATTAGGTATGAGCAGTTCTTC
>TRBD1|TRBJ2-7|TRBV5-4|.
CASSSQGLEQYF
TGTGCCAGCAGTTCACAGGGGTTAGAGCAGTACTTC
>TRBD1|TRBJ1-1|TRBV7-6|.
CASSLGGTGDQAFF
TGTGCCAGCAGCTTAGGCGGTACAGGGGACCAAGCTTTCTTT
>TRBD2|TRBJ2-5|TRBV18|.
CASSPGLAGVETQYF
TGTGCCAGCTCACCCGGACTAGCGGGGGTAGAGACCCAGTACTTC
>TRBD1|TRBJ2-2|TRBV9|.
CASSATRGTENTGELFF
TGTGCCAGCAGCGCGACTCGTGGGACAGAGAACACCGGGGAGCTGTTTTTT
>.|TRBJ1-6|TRBV4-1|.
CASSQEAFYNSPLHF
TGCGCCAGCAGCCAAGAGGCATTTTATAATTCACCCCTCCACTTT
>.|TRBJ1-2|TRBV10-3|.
CAISGQNYGYTF
TGTGCCATTTCTGGACAAAACTATGGCTACACCTTC
>.|TRBJ2-7|TRBV5-6|.
CASSLAQDYEQYF
TGTGCCAGCAGCTTGGCCCAGGACTACGAGCAGTACTTC
>TRBD2|TRBJ2-7|TRBV29-1|.
CSVEAGGSYEQYF
TGCAGCGTTGAGGCGGGGGGATCCTACGAGCAGTACTTC
>TRBD1|TRBJ2-3|TRBV30|.
CAWSMGQYFTDTQYF
TGTGCCTGGAGTATGGGACAGTACTTCACAGATACGCAGTATTTT
>.|TRBJ2-5|TRBV9|.
CASSSQRQSGYQETQYF
TGTGCCAGCAGCTCCCAACGACAATCTGGGTACCAAGAGACCCAGTACTTC
>TRBD1|TRBJ1-2|TRBV19|.
CASSIWRQGRREGYTF
TGTGCCAGTAGTATTTGGAGACAGGGGCGACGCGAGGGCTACACCTTC
>.|TRBJ2-7|TRBV7-3|once
CASSLGGVGSYEQYF
TGTGCCAGCAGCTTAGGGGGCGTGGGCTCCTACGAGCAGTACTTC